Each of the 20 T cell receptor beta chains below was sequenced from the same sample in a study of metastatic and nonmetastatic thyroid tumors. Not a single patient had been given any form of treatment at any point before undergoing thyroid surgery. TCRdb re-called clones via MiXCR from the PCR reads. The profile shows approximately 10,000 clones, roughly a fifth of them singletons. The sample taken for sequencing was adjacent normal tissue. The receptors were sampled from a female donor with papillary thyroid cancer or a benign thyroid nodule (not recorded which). Some clones in this sample may be carry-over from other donors' samples.

This clone qualifies as medium-sized (0.01 to 0.1%). This CDR3 is also generated by other DNA sequences in the sample. The chain uses TRBV6-1 and TRBJ1-2; D is undetermined. The V gene lost 6 bases and the J gene lost 6 bases, with 5 bases spanning the gap. CDR1 and CDR2 from the germline V gene are MNHNS and SASEGT. This CDR3 region has 10 residues. The DNA of the CDR3 is TGTGCCAGCAGGGAGGATGGCTACACCTTC. Its protein product is CASREDGYTF.

The chain has TRBV20-1 and TRBJ1-1; D is perhaps TRBD1 (5 bases). Germline CDR1 and CDR2: DFQATT and SNEGSKA (reference sequence). CDR3 length: 12 residues. Trimming cost V 5 bases and J 5 bases, with 12 bases left between them. CDR3 sequence: CSAPQKGTEAFF. In nucleotides, the CDR3 is TGCAGTGCTCCCCAAAAGGGGACTGAAGCTTTCTTT.

This clone is deemed medium-sized. The chain is built from TRBV19 and TRBJ1-3; 7 positions match TRBD1. Germline trimming cut 1 base from V and 2 bases from J; bases unmatched to any gene: 2. The CDR3 is made up of 15 amino acids. The germline V gene has CDR1 LNHDA and CDR2 SQIVND (reference sequence). The CDR3 reads CASSIAGTAGNTIYF. For the CDR3, the DNA is TGTGCCAGTAGTATAGCCGGGACAGCTGGAAACACCATATATTTT.

This clone was detected many times. One base away lies a much larger clone, so this may be a sequencing read error. The identical CDR3 is also encoded by other nucleotide sequences in the sample. V usage is TRBV20-1 and J usage is TRBJ1-2; TRBD1 is a possible D gene (5 bases). The CDR3 loop spans 14 amino acids. V lost 3 bases, J lost 2 bases, and 13 bases lay in between. Germline values: CDR1 DFQATT, CDR2 SNEGSKA (reference sequence). The CDR3 DNA sequence: TGCAGTGCTAGCGGAGACAGTGGGAACTATGGCTACACCTTC. Amino acid sequence: CSASGDSGNYGYTF.

This clone appeared many times. The chain couples TRBV2 to TRBJ1-4; D gene uncertain. CDR1 and CDR2 from the germline V gene are SNHLY and FYNNEI. Trimming cost V 6 bases and J 1 base, with 12 bases left between them. CDR3 length equals 15 residues. The CDR3 sequence is CASSASGGTNEKLFF. CDR3 DNA sequence: TGTGCCAGCAGCGCCTCCGGAGGAACTAATGAAAAACTGTTTTTT.

This clone is labeled as medium-sized. V gene TRBV6-4 combines with J gene TRBJ1-2, with a weak D call TRBD1 (6 bases). The CDR3 is made up of 13 amino acids. V lost 4 bases to trimming and J lost 5 bases, with 11 bases between them. Germline CDR1 and CDR2: MRHNA and SNTAGT. CDR3 in amino acids: CASSGSGAYGYTF. The CDR3 nucleotides read TGTGCCAGCAGTGGTTCGGGGGCTTATGGCTACACCTTC.

This clone was detected many times. The chain employs TRBV20-1 and TRBJ2-1; D is unclear. V dropped 3 bases and J dropped 4 bases, with 4 bases sitting between them. The germline V gene has CDR1 DFQATT and CDR2 SNEGSKA (reference sequence). The CDR3 sequence is 11 residues long. The CDR3 protein is CSASRYNEQFF. The CDR3 bases are TGCAGTGCTAGCAGATACAATGAGCAGTTCTTC.

This clone was seen many times. This chain uses TRBV4-1 with TRBJ2-1, with TRBD2 identical over 9 bases. CDR1 MGHRA and CDR2 YSYEKL come from the germline V gene. Trimming removed 4 bases from V and 0 bases from J; junction bases left unmatched: 4. There are 16 residues in the CDR3. The CDR3 sequence is CASSPSGGSSYNEQFF. The CDR3 DNA sequence: TGCGCCAGCAGCCCCAGCGGGGGGAGCTCCTACAATGAGCAGTTCTTC.

This clone occurred a few times. The chain has TRBV6-2 or TRBV6-3 and TRBJ2-7; perhaps TRBD2 as D (5 bases). The CDR3 is made up of 11 amino acids. V lost 8 bases and J 7 bases, leaving 12 bases between the germline ends. The germline gives CDR1 MNHEY, CDR2 SVGEGT. The CDR3 bases are TGTGCCAGCGGCGTATCGGGGGAGCAGTACTTC. Protein: CASGVSGEQYF.

The chain links TRBV11-2 to TRBJ2-1; 7 bases are a match to TRBD2. After removal of 0 bases from V and 3 bases from J, the junction contained 14 bases not matched to a gene. The CDR3 totals 19 residues. Germline V gene sequence: CDR1 SGHAT, CDR2 FQNNGV. The CDR3 is CASSLEWLEWLADYNEQFF. For the CDR3, the DNA is TGTGCCAGCAGCTTAGAATGGCTGGAGTGGCTAGCGGACTACAATGAGCAGTTCTTC.

By its share, this clone is medium-sized. The chain couples TRBV10-3 to TRBJ2-3; D gene uncertain. Germline V CDR1 and CDR2: ENHRY, SYGVKD. Trimming pared 7 bases from V and 2 bases from J, leaving 13 bases between. The CDR3 length is 14 residues. The CDR3 bases are TGTGCCATCACCAAGGACGAAAACACAGATACGCAGTATTTT. Residues: CAITKDENTDTQYF.

This clone is classed as medium-sized. The chain recombines TRBV10-3 with TRBJ2-7, with 13 bases matching TRBD2. The CDR3 totals 15 residues. Losses at the gene ends were 5 bases for V and 3 bases for J; bases not matched to a gene: 4. Germline V gene data show CDR1 as ENHRY and CDR2 as SYGVKD. The chain's CDR3 is CAISRLAGGNYEQYF. In nucleotides, the CDR3 is TGTGCCATCAGTAGACTAGCGGGAGGCAACTACGAGCAGTACTTC.

The chain combines TRBV5-1 with TRBJ1-2, with D perhaps matching TRBD1 (6 bases). CDR3 length: 15 amino acids. V was cut by 0 bases and J by 4 bases, with 13 bases left in between. Germline CDR1 reads SGHRS; CDR2 reads YFSETQ. The CDR3 sequence is CASSLGGGPGYGYTF. The DNA of the CDR3 is TGCGCCAGCAGCTTGGGGGGGGGCCCAGGCTATGGCTACACCTTC.

The V and J genes are TRBV6-1 and TRBJ2-2; the D gene is possibly TRBD1 (5 bases). Trimming removed 6 bases at V and 4 bases at J, with 12 bases between. Germline CDR1 MNHNS, CDR2 SASEGT. The CDR3 extends over 14 amino acids. The CDR3 loop is CASRTDRSTGELFF. The CDR3 nucleotides read TGTGCCAGCAGAACCGACAGAAGCACCGGGGAGCTGTTTTTT.

The CDR3 DNA reads as TGTGCCAGCTCACCACCTCTGTGGACAGGGTTATACGAGCAGTACTTC. Translation gives CASSPPLWTGLYEQYF. This chain links TRBV18 with TRBJ2-7, with TRBD1 matching 8 bases. The V and J ends lost 0 bases and 4 bases, in that order; junction bases with no gene match: 8. CDR1 is KGHSH, CDR2 LQKENI, per germline. The CDR3 totals 16 residues.

Many counts were recorded for this clone. V usage is TRBV12-5 and J usage is TRBJ2-3, with 8 bases that match TRBD1. This CDR3 comprises 14 residues. V dropped 6 bases and J dropped 3; count of bases not matched to a gene: 5. From germline, CDR1 is LGHNT and CDR2 FRNRAP. CDR3 in amino acids: CASGQDRVTDTQYF. CDR3 in DNA: TGTGCTAGTGGCCAGGACAGGGTTACAGATACGCAGTATTTT.

With regard to this clone: One junction end does not reproduce the germline sequence, and a read error may be involved. The rearrangement joins TRBV10-3 to TRBJ1-1; D call uncertain. CDR3 length: 12 residues. CDR1 ENHRY and CDR2 SYGVKD come from the germline V gene. The CDR3 DNA sequence: TGTGCCGTCACGCAGGACGGCACTGAAGCTTACTTT. Its protein is CAVTQDGTEAYF.

In its sample, this clone was seen a few times. This sequence joins TRBV12-3 or TRBV12-4 and TRBJ2-1; TRBD2 aligns across 7 bases. The CDR3 contains 15 residues. V lost 7 bases to trimming and J lost 7 bases; unmatched junction nucleotides: 13. This chain's CDR3 is CASTVAGLDGNEQFF. CDR3 nucleotides: TGTGCCAGCACCGTGGCCGGACTAGACGGGAATGAGCAGTTCTTC.

This clone was picked up many times. The chain uses TRBV5-4 and TRBJ1-5; unclear D gene. Per the germline V gene, CDR1 is SGHNT and CDR2 is YYREEE (reference sequence). With 2 bases removed from V and 4 bases from J, the gap between germline ends came to 4 bases. The CDR3 runs to 12 residues. In nucleotides, the CDR3 is TGTGCCAGCAGCTTCGAAAATCAGCCCCAGCATTTT. This encodes CASSFENQPQHF.

The chain employs TRBV5-1 and TRBJ1-1, with 7 bases that match TRBD1. Germline lookup yields CDR1 SGHRS and CDR2 YFSETQ. V trimming: 0 bases; J trimming: 3 bases; junction bases outside the gene matches: 5. The CDR3 extends over 15 amino acids. The CDR3 nucleotides read TGCGCCAGCAGCTTGGTACGGCAGGGGGACACTGAAGCTTTCTTT. It encodes CASSLVRQGDTEAFF.